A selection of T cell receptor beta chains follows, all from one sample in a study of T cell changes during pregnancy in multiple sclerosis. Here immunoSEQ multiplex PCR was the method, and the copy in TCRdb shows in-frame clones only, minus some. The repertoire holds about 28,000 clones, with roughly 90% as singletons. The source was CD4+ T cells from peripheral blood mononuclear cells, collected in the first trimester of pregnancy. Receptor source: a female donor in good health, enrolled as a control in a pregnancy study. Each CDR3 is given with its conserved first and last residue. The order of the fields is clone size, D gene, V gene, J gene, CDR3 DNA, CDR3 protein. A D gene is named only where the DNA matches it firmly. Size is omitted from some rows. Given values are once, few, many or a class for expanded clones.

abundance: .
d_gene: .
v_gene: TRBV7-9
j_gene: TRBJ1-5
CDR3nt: TGTGCCAGCAGCCCCCCTAATAGCAATCAGCCCCAGCATTTT
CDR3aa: CASSPPNSNQPQHF

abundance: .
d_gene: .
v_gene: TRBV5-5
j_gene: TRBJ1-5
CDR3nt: TGTGCCAGCAGCTTGGGCGGGACGGGAGATCAGCCCCAGCATTTT
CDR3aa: CASSLGGTGDQPQHF

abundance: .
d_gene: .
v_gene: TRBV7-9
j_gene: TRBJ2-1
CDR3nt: TGTGCCAGCAGCTTGGGGAGCGGGTTCTACAATGAGCAGTTCTTC
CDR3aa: CASSLGSGFYNEQFF

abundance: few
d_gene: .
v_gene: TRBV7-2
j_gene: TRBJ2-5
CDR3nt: TGTGCCAGCAGCTTAGCGGTCAGTGAGACCCAGTACTTC
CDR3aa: CASSLAVSETQYF

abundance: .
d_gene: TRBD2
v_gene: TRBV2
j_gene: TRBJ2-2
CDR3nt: TGTGCCAGCAGTTGGACTAGCGGGAGAACCGGGGAGCTGTTTTTT
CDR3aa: CASSWTSGRTGELFF

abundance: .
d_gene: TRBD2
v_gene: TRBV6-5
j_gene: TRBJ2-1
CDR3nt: TGTGCCAGCAGTTACTCGGTTGCGGGGGGGCTTTTTGAGCAGTTCTTC
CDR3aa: CASSYSVAGGLFEQFF

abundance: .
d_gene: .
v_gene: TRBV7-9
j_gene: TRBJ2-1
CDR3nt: TGTGCCAGCAGCTTATTGATAGCGAGCGAGCAGTTCTTC
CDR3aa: CASSLLIASEQFF

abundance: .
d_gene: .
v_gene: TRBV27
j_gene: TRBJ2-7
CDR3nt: TGTGCCAGCAGGGCTGAAGGAGGGCTTAGTCAGTACTTC
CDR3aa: CASRAEGGLSQYF

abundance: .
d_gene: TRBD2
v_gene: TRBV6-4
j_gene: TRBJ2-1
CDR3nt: TGTGCCAGCAGTGAGCAGGCTAGCGGGGGCTGGAACAATGAGCAGTTCTTC
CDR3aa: CASSEQASGGWNNEQFF

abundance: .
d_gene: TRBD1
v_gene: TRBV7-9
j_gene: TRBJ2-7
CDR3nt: TGTGCCAGCAGCCTAGGGACAGGGGAAACCGAGCAGTACTTC
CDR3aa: CASSLGTGETEQYF

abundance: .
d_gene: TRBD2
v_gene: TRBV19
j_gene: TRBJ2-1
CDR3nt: TGTGCCAGTACCCCAACAGCGGGAGTAATATCCAATGAGCAGTTCTTC
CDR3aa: CASTPTAGVISNEQFF

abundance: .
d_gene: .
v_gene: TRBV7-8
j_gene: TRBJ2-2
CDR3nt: TGTGCCAGCAGCTTAGCGCTAGGGGAGGCCGGGGAGCTGTTTTTT
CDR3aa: CASSLALGEAGELFF

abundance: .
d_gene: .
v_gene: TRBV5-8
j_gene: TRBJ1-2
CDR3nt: TGTGCCAGCAGCGAGGGTCGCTATGGCTACACCTTC
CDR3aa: CASSEGRYGYTF

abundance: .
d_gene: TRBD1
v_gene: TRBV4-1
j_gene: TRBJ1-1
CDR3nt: TGCGCCAGCCGATTAGATCAGGGGGTTTTGAACACTGAAGCTTTCTTT
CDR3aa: CASRLDQGVLNTEAFF

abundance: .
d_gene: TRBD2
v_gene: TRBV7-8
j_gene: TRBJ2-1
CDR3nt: TGTGCCAGCAGCTTACCCACTAGCGATTGGTTCTTC
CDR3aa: CASSLPTSDWFF

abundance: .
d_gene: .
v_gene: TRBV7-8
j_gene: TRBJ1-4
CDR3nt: TGTGCCAGCAGCCTAGAAGGGGTGGGGGAAAAACTGTTTTTT
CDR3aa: CASSLEGVGEKLFF

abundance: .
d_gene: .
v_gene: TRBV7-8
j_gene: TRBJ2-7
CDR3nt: TGTGCCAGCAGCCCGTTCCTAGGAGACGAGCAGTACTTC
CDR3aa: CASSPFLGDEQYF

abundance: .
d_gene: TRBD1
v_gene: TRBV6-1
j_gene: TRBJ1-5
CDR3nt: TGTGCCAGCAGTGAACTCGGACAGGCAAATCAGCCCCAGCATTTT
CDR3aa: CASSELGQANQPQHF

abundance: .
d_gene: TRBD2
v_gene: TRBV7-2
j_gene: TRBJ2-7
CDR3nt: TGTGCCAGCAGCTCGGAATCGACTAGCACCAACGAGCAGTACTTC
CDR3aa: CASSSESTSTNEQYF

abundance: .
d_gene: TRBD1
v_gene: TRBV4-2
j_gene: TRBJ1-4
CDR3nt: TGTGCCAGCAGCCAAGATCTCAGGGGGCACGAAAAACTGTTTTTT
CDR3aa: CASSQDLRGHEKLFF

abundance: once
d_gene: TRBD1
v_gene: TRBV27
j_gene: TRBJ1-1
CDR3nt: TGTGCCAGCAGTTTATCGACCATTCTAAGACGGGACAGGGCGGTGAACACTGAAGCTTTCTTT
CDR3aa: CASSLSTILRRDRAVNTEAFF

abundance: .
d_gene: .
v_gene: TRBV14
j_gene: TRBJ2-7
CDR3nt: TGTGCCAGCAGCCACAGGGAAAGTTGGAACGAGCAGTACTTC
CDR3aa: CASSHRESWNEQYF

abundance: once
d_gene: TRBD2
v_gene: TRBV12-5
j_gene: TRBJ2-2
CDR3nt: TGTGCTAGTGGCAGCGGGAGGAACACCGGGGAGCTGTTTTTT
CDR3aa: CASGSGRNTGELFF

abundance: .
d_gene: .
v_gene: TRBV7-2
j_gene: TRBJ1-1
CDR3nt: TGTGCCAGCAACCCCTGGGGGGGTATTAACACTGAAGCTTTCTTT
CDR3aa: CASNPWGGINTEAFF

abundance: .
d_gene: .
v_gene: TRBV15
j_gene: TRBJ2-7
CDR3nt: TGTGCCACCAGCAGAGAACTGGTTCCCGACGAGCAGTACTTC
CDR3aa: CATSRELVPDEQYF

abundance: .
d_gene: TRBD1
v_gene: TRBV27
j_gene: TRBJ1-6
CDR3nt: TGTGCCAGCAGTTTAATTCCCCAGACAGGGAGCTCCTATAATTCACCCCTCCACTTT
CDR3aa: CASSLIPQTGSSYNSPLHF

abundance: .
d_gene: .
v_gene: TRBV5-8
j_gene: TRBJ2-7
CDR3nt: TGTGCCAGCAGCCGGGGAGGCTACGAGCAGTACTTC
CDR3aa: CASSRGGYEQYF

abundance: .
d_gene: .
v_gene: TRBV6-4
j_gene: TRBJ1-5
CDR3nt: TGTGCCAGCAGTGAAGAAAAATGCGGAGAAACTTATAGCAATCAGCCCCAGCATTTT
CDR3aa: CASSEEKCGETYSNQPQHF

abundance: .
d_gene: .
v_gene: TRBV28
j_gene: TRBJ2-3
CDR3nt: TGTGCCAGCAGTTGGGGTAGCGGAAGCACAGATACGCAGTATTTT
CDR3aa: CASSWGSGSTDTQYF

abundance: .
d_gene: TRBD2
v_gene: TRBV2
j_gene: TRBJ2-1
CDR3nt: TGTGCCAGCGTGGCGGGCGGCGGGGGGGCCTTTGAGCAGTTCTTC
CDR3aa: CASVAGGGGAFEQFF

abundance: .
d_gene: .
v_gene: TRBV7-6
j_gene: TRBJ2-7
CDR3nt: TGTGCCAGCAGCTTAATTATTGGCGGCGAGCAGTACTTC
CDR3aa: CASSLIIGGEQYF

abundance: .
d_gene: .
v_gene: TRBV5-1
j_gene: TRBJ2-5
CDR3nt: TGCGCCAGCAGCTTGGCCGGAGAGACCCAGTACTTC
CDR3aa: CASSLAGETQYF

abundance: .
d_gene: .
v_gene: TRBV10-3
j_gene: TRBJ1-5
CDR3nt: TGTGCCATCAGTGAGTCAGGGGGAAGCAATCAGCCCCAGCATTTT
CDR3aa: CAISESGGSNQPQHF

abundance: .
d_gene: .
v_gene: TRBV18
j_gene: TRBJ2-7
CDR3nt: TGTGCCAGCTCACCAGGGGGCTCGAGCTCCTACGAGCAGTACTTC
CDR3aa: CASSPGGSSSYEQYF

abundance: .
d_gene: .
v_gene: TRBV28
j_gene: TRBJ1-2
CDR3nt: TGTGCCAGCAGTTTATCAGGGTCGTTTGGCTACACCTTC
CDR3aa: CASSLSGSFGYTF

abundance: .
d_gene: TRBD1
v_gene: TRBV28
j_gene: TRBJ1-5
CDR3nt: TGTGCCAGCAGTCTTCCAGCGGTTAGGGGGCCGAGCAATCAGCCCCAGCATTTT
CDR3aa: CASSLPAVRGPSNQPQHF

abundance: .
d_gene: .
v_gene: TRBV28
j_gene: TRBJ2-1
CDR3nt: TGTGCCAGCAGCTGGCGGGGTAGCTCCTACAATGAGCAGTTCTTC
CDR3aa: CASSWRGSSYNEQFF